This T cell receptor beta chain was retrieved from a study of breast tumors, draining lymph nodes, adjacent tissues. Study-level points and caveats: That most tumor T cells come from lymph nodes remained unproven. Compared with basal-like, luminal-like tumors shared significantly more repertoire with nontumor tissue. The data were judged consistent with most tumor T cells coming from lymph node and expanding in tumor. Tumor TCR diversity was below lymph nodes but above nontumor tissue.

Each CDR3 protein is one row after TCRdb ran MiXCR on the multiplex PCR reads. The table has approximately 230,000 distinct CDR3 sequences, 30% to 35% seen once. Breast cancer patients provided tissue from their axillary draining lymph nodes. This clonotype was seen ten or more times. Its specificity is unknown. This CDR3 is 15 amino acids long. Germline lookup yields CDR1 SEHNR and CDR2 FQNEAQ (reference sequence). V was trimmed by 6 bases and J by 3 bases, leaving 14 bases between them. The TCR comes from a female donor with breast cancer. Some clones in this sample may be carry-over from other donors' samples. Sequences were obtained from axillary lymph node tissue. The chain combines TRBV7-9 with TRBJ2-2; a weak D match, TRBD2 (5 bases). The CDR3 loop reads CASSSGLPYTGELFF. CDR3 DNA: TGTGCCAGCAGTTCTGGACTTCCGTACACCGGGGAGCTGTTTTTT.